This T cell receptor beta chain stems from a study of T cells in Graves' hyperthyroidism and ophthalmopathy (dated by TCRdb to the late 2010s). The study in broad terms: Peripheral blood samples were taken at initial diagnosis, before any treatment was given. According to the paper, TCR Vbeta CDR3 sequencing was carried out on approximately 140 peripheral blood samples, which came from approximately 41 ophthalmopathy, approximately 72 hyperthyroidism and 17 progressor patients. An independent validation cohort of under 20 hyperthyroidism patients and 17 patients who later progressed to ophthalmopathy tested prospective prediction of ophthalmopathy. To identify distinguishing TCR V-J signatures, a discovery cohort of 90 to 100 patients was used, comprising 40 to 45 with Graves' ophthalmopathy and some 60 with stable Graves' hyperthyroidism. In six Graves' hyperthyroidism patients, the study also compared T-cell repertoires from thyroid tissue with T-cell repertoires from blood. For training and testing, the approximately 97 patients in the discovery cohort were randomly divided in a 7:3 ratio. After sampling, hyperthyroidism patients received methimazole starting at 30 mg daily, and ophthalmopathy patients received high-dose intravenous methylprednisolone.

This clonotype was observed many times. It lacks a known antigen. The input lacks base qualities; no much larger clone sits a single base away. Results the study describes overall, beyond this receptor: A model built on a 13 V-J signature distinguished ophthalmopathy from stable hyperthyroidism, reaching 87.88% sensitivity and about 81% specificity in cross-validation and 80%/75% in testing. Sample size was not statistically predetermined, and blinding of investigators to group allocation was not performed. Most expanded thyroid clonotypes (frequency above 0.001) were also detected in blood, a finding suggesting that blood repertoires may reflect thyroid immune responses. During validation, the model predicted progression to ophthalmopathy a median of about 5.9 months ahead of onset, with roughly 65% sensitivity and 72.22% specificity.

Ophthalmopathy patients had moderately to severely active disease, with a Clinical Activity Score of 3 or more, a NOSPECS grade of 4 or more, and a disease duration of less than 3 months. Exclusion was applied to patients with uncontrolled infections, other autoimmune diseases, pregnancy or lactation. Clinical symptoms, serum thyroxine and TRAb, thyroid ultrasound, and orbital computed tomography formed the basis for the diagnoses. Ficoll-Paque density gradient centrifugation was used to isolate PBMCs from approximately 10 ml of fresh peripheral blood. Trizol reagent was used to extract total RNA, and RNA quality was then checked on an Agilent 2100 Bioanalyzer. The CDR3 numbers 15 residues from cysteine through phenylalanine. The read is trimmed to its CDR3 DNA, 45 bases read in frame from base 1. CDR1 and CDR2, looked up from the germline V gene, are MDHEN and SYDVKM. Deletion took 1 base off V and 2 bases off J, with a span of 6 bases between the germline ends.

The TCR beta CDR3 regions were amplified from the RNA transcripts. The TCR CDR3 was subjected to a first round of RT-PCR using the HTBI primer set and the Qiagen OneStep RT-PCR kit. The libraries were constructed in a second round of multiplex PCR and then size-selected and purified. Libraries were sequenced paired-end with 100 bp reads on an Illumina HiSeq2000. Per the original workflow: Raw data were processed with SOAPnuke, discarding reads with adapters, uncalled bases, mean Phred below 15, or no exact constant-primer or identifier match. High-quality paired reads were merged using COPE v1.2.5, and each unique nucleotide sequence was defined as a clonotype. MiTCR v1.1 was used to align the clonotypes against IMGT TRBV, TRBD and TRBJ reference segments. Analysis was restricted to V-J combinations with a frequency above 0.0001, which covered just over 98% of repertoires. A TCS score was defined as the ratio between F50 (clonal expansion) and ExV (chaos), using BLOSUM62-based TCRdist between CDR3 peptides within each V-J. Welch's t-statistics and random forest reduced around 520 V-J features to some 14, which were used in a naive Bayes classifier (R e1071). The Morisita-Horn index was used to measure how similar the thyroid and blood repertoires were. TCRdb reprocessing: public reads trimmed at Q25 with fastp, clones called with MiXCR, in-frame beta chains kept. Identical CDR3 protein sequences are pooled into one entry, listed with their most common genes and DNA. The V and J calls here are based on TCRdb, not the publication. For this sample the table gives 50,000 to 60,000 distinct CDR3 sequences, of which approximately 50% were detected only once. Of the sample, around an eighth is held by the ten largest clones.

Recombination connected TRBV28 to TRBJ1-6; the D gene cannot be named for sure. The material sequenced was blood. This TCR was sampled from a woman in her 30s with Graves' ophthalmopathy. The DNA sequence is given as TGTGCCAGCAGTTTATTCGTTCCCTATAATTCACCCCTCCACTTT. This translates into CASSLFVPYNSPLHF.